These 21 T cell receptor beta chains were all obtained from the same sample, sequenced in a study of cytomegalovirus exposure and HLA in healthy donors. The PCR ran on 60 Vbeta and 13 Jbeta primers. The data were produced by immunoSEQ multiplex PCR, yet TCRdb's version contains in-frame clones alone and is incomplete. Found here are about 160,000 clones, around four fifths of them singletons; the top ten hold about 11%. The sequencing input was PBMCs. The source is a man aged 45-65 years in good health and CMV-seropositive.

In the case of this clone: A read error may account for a junction end that differs from germline. The V gene is TRBV27, the J gene TRBJ2-7; D unresolved. Germline CDR1 reads MNHEY; CDR2 reads SMNVEV (reference sequence). This CDR3 is built from 11 residues. As DNA, the CDR3 is TGTGCCAGCAGCGACTCCCACGAGCAGTACTTC. It codes for CASSDSHEQYF.

This clone was observed a handful of times. The chain has TRBV7-2 and TRBJ2-1; 13 positions match TRBD2. V was pared by 3 bases and J by 9 bases, with 5 bases of the junction left unmatched. The CDR3 totals 15 residues. Germline assignment: CDR1 SGHTA and CDR2 FQGNSA. This CDR3 reads CASSLSLAGGAEQFF. CDR3 DNA: TGTGCCAGCAGCTTGTCACTAGCGGGAGGGGCTGAGCAGTTCTTC.

This clone appeared a single time. The V and J genes are TRBV7-6 and TRBJ2-2, with D possibly being TRBD1 (8 bases). V lost 5 bases, J lost 7 bases, and 14 bases lay in between. CDR1 and CDR2 (germline): SGHVS, FNYEAQ. This CDR3 contains 14 residues. CDR3 residues: CASSPYRGGGELFF. The CDR3, as DNA: TGTGCCAGCAGCCCCTACAGGGGGGGCGGGGAGCTGTTTTTT.

Written as DNA, the CDR3 is TGCGCCAGCAGCTCGACTAGCGGGACTAATGAGCAGTTCTTC. This encodes CASSSTSGTNEQFF. The chain has TRBV5-1 and TRBJ2-1, with 11 nucleotides matching TRBD2. There are 14 residues in the CDR3. The junction had 3 bases not matched to a gene; V was cut back by 3 bases and J by 7 bases. Germline V gene lookup returns CDR1 SGHRS and CDR2 YFSETQ.

The CDR3 region has the DNA TGTGCCAGTATAGTGCCAGGTTTGTTTGAGCAGTACTTC. Translation gives CASIVPGLFEQYF. The J gene is TRBJ2-7, the V gene TRBV19; D ambiguous. The V end was cut by 7 bases, the J end by 7 bases, with 17 bases between. CDR3 length: 13 amino acids. CDR1 and CDR2 (germline): LNHDA, SQIVND (reference sequence).

This sequence joins TRBV7-2 and TRBJ2-7, with 11 nucleotides matching TRBD1. CDR3 length: 14 residues. Germline assignment: CDR1 SGHTA and CDR2 FQGNSA. The junction had 5 bases not matched to a gene; V was cut back by 3 bases and J by 7 bases. CDR3 DNA: TGTGCCAGCAGCTTGGACAGGGGGCGCTTAGAGCAGTACTTC. This gives the protein CASSLDRGRLEQYF.

This chain connects TRBV7-3 to TRBJ1-3, with D maybe TRBD1 (5 bases). V lost 2 bases to trimming and J lost 1 base, with 9 bases between them. The CDR3 length is 15 residues. Germline V gives CDR1 SGHTA, CDR2 FQGTGA. The CDR3 here is CASSLGGTSGNTIYF. The CDR3 nucleotides read TGTGCCAGCAGCTTAGGAGGGACGTCTGGAAACACCATATATTTT. The full variable domain, completed using reference TRBV7-3 and TRBJ1-3, is GAGVSQTPSNKVTEKGKYVELRCDPISGHTALYWYRQSLGQGPEFLIYFQGTGAADDSGLPNDRFFAVRPEGSVSTLKIQRTERGDSAVYLCASSLGGTSGNTIYFGEGSWLTVV.

V usage is TRBV10-1 and J usage is TRBJ1-5; 9 bases agree with TRBD1. V lost 7 bases and J lost 5; bases outside the gene matches: 9. Germline loops: CDR1 WNHNN, CDR2 SYGVQD (reference sequence). This CDR3 is built from 15 residues. The CDR3 coding sequence is TGCGCCAGCATTCCGGGACAGGGTGTAGATCAGCCCCAGCATTTT. This codes for CASIPGQGVDQPQHF.

This chain joins TRBV5-6 and TRBJ2-5, with 8 bases identical to TRBD2. Per germline, CDR1 SGHDT and CDR2 YYEEEE. V lost 4 bases and J lost 1; bases outside the gene matches: 6. The CDR3 sequence is 15 residues long. The chain's CDR3 is CASSGLAGFQETQYF. CDR3 nucleotide sequence: TGTGCCAGCAGCGGATTAGCGGGGTTCCAAGAGACCCAGTACTTC. The whole variable domain, filled in from reference TRBV5-6 and TRBJ2-5, reads DAGVTQSPTHLIKTRGQQVTLRCSPKSGHDTVSWYQQALGQGPQFIFQYYEEEERQRGNFPDRFSGHQFPNYSSELNVNALLLGDSALYLCASSGLAGFQETQYFGPGTRLLVL.

CDR3 loop: CASSLGSTSSYEQYF. CDR3 nucleotides: TGTGCCAGCAGCCTTGGTAGCACGAGCTCCTACGAGCAGTACTTC. The J gene is TRBJ2-7, the V gene TRBV7-2; D gene ambiguous. CDR1 SGHTA and CDR2 FQGNSA come from the germline V gene. CDR3 length: 15 residues. The V gene lost 5 bases and the J gene lost 0 bases, with 14 bases spanning the gap.

The chain uses TRBV28 and TRBJ1-1; D is uncertain. The CDR3 sequence is 13 residues long. Germline V CDR1 and CDR2: MDHEN, SYDVKM. Between the trimmed V and J ends, which lost 5 bases and 2 bases, there was a span of 9 bases. CDR3 residues: CASSPGGNTEAFF. CDR3 coding DNA: TGTGCCAGCAGTCCCGGAGGCAACACTGAAGCTTTCTTT.

This clone showed up just a few times. The chain combines TRBV5-5 with TRBJ2-3; D possibly corresponds to TRBD2 (6 bases). V was cut by 7 bases and J by 0 bases, with 15 bases left in between. Germline assignment: CDR1 SGHKS and CDR2 YYEKEE (reference sequence). The length of the CDR3 is 15 residues. CDR3 protein: CASPGAGSSTDTQYF. The CDR3 DNA is TGTGCCAGCCCTGGGGCGGGATCTAGCACAGATACGCAGTATTTT.

The chain is built from TRBV18 and TRBJ2-5, with 9 bases lining up with TRBD2. Trimming removed 3 bases from V and 4 bases from J; junction bases left unmatched: 12. Germline V lookup: CDR1 KGHSH, CDR2 LQKENI. The CDR3 is 17 amino acids. The chain's CDR3 is CASSPNAGGGEGETQYF. The DNA of the CDR3 is TGTGCCAGCTCACCCAACGCGGGAGGGGGCGAGGGAGAGACCCAGTACTTC.

The chain recombines TRBV28 with TRBJ2-7, with TRBD2 matching over 7 bases. This CDR3 contains 15 residues. Trimming removed 2 bases from V and 0 bases from J; junction bases left unmatched: 4. CDR1 and CDR2 from the germline V gene are MDHEN and SYDVKM. The CDR3 protein is CASSLGGGRSYEQYF. In DNA form, the CDR3 reads TGTGCCAGCAGTTTAGGCGGGGGACGCTCCTACGAGCAGTACTTC.

The rearrangement links TRBV2 to TRBJ2-1, with TRBD2 matching 8 bases. CDR1 and CDR2 (germline): SNHLY, FYNNEI. CDR3 length: 13 residues. The trim removed 7 bases at V and 5 bases at J, leaving 4 bases unmatched. CDR3 DNA: TGTGCCAGCAAGACTAGCGCCAACAATGAGCAGTTCTTC. It specifies CASKTSANNEQFF.

The rearrangement joins TRBV7-2 to TRBJ1-1; no clear D. This CDR3 has 14 amino acids. The ends were cut back, 5 bases at V and 0 bases at J, with 10 bases in the middle. Looked up from germline, CDR1 is SGHTA and CDR2 is FQGNSA. CDR3 in amino acids: CASSQPRLNTEAFF. The CDR3 DNA reads TGTGCCAGCAGCCAGCCGAGGTTGAACACTGAAGCTTTCTTT.

This clone was detected a few times. The chain is built from TRBV5-6 and TRBJ2-5; 13 bases fit TRBD2. Looked up from germline, CDR1 is SGHDT and CDR2 is YYEEEE. V trimming: 0 bases; J trimming: 1 base; junction bases outside the gene matches: 3. The CDR3 extends over 17 amino acids. This CDR3 is CASSLEGLAGPQETQYF. Here the CDR3 DNA reads TGTGCCAGCAGCTTGGAGGGACTAGCGGGACCCCAAGAGACCCAGTACTTC. Together with reference TRBV5-6 and TRBJ2-5, the CDR3 gives the full variable domain: DAGVTQSPTHLIKTRGQQVTLRCSPKSGHDTVSWYQQALGQGPQFIFQYYEEEERQRGNFPDRFSGHQFPNYSSELNVNALLLGDSALYLCASSLEGLAGPQETQYFGPGTRLLVL.

The rearrangement uses TRBV29-1 and TRBJ2-7; 7 nucleotides match TRBD1. CDR1 SQVTM and CDR2 ANQGSEA come from the germline V gene. This CDR3 comprises 13 residues. J gave up 2 bases and V 6 bases, and 7 bases lay outside the gene matches. CDR3 sequence reads: CSVMDRNAYEQYF. CDR3 sequence (DNA): TGCAGCGTAATGGACAGGAATGCCTACGAGCAGTACTTC.

The chain is built from TRBV27 and TRBJ2-3, with 8 bases fitting TRBD2. V gave up 7 bases and J gave up 1 base; unmatched junction bases: 13. Germline V gene sequence: CDR1 MNHEY, CDR2 SMNVEV (reference sequence). The CDR3 contains 17 residues. As DNA, the CDR3 is TGTGCCAGCACCACCCCTCAGGGAGCGGGAGGCACAGATACGCAGTATTTT. It translates to CASTTPQGAGGTDTQYF.

V is TRBV29-1 and J is TRBJ2-5; 8 nucleotides align to TRBD1. The assigned J gene may be wrong: the sequence end matches TRBJ2-7 better. The germline V gene encodes CDR1 SQVTM and CDR2 ANQGSEA. The CDR3 is made up of 16 amino acids. The CDR3 coding sequence is TGCAGCGTTGCCCGGGGTCAGGGGGCAATTGGGTACGAGCAGTACTTC. It codes for CSVARGQGAIGYEQYF.

The V and J genes are TRBV28 and TRBJ2-7; 10 bases map to TRBD1. The CDR3 runs to 15 residues. The ends lost 3 bases at V and 6 bases at J; junction bases unmatched: 8. Per the germline V gene, CDR1 is MDHEN and CDR2 is SYDVKM. CDR3 coding DNA: TGTGCCAGCAGTTTTCGGGACAGGGGAACGTTCGAGCAGTACTTC. Its protein product is CASSFRDRGTFEQYF.